The source of this TCR beta chain is a study of CD8 T cells in Susac syndrome. cDNA came from about 0.5 to 1 ug RNA primed by random hexamers. TCRdb re-called the immunoSEQ multiplex PCR reads through MiXCR, storing one row per CDR3 protein. The table has roughly 190,000 distinct CDR3 sequences, approximately 94% seen once. Sequencing of TCR beta was performed on blood CD8+ and CD4+ T cells. Negative isolation was used for CD8+ and CD4+ T cells and FACS enrichment for TEMRA cells. The CDR3 is made up of 14 amino acids. V lost 7 bases to trimming and J lost 2 bases, with 12 bases between them. The TCR originated in a human donor in good health. Sequencing was carried out using CD4+ T cells from PBMCs. J is TRBJ1-3 and V is TRBV12-3 or TRBV12-4, with D possibly being TRBD1 (6 bases). The CDR3 region is CASTRQATGNTIYF. CDR3 coding DNA: TGTGCCAGCACGCGACAGGCGACTGGAAACACCATATATTTT.